This T cell receptor (beta chain) appears in the sequencing data of a study of blood T cell repertoires in COVID-19. Study-wide context: Sample material is recorded as cDNA or gDNA derived from T cells, B-cell-depleted T cells, or PBMCs.

Clones were sequenced by immunoSEQ multiplex PCR, and TCRdb holds only the in-frame ones, with some missing. The sample carries approximately 90,000 clones, approximately 82% recorded once. Germline-derived CDR1 and CDR2 are SGHNT and YYREEE (reference sequence). This CDR3 spans 15 amino acids. Trimming took 3 bases from V and 3 from J, leaving 13 bases between them. The receptor was isolated from a man between 60 and 75 years old with acute or convalescent COVID-19. The sequenced sample consisted of peripheral blood. V is TRBV5-4 and J is TRBJ1-3, with a possible D match to TRBD1 (6 bases). This CDR3 is CASSWGGRGGNTIYF. The CDR3 coding sequence is TGTGCCAGCAGCTGGGGGGGGCGCGGTGGAAACACCATATATTTT.